Sequencing of this T cell receptor beta chain was carried out in a study of metastatic and nonmetastatic thyroid tumors. Overall study: Comparison of repertoires was carried out across blood and tumor or nodule tissue from malignant and benign thyroid patients. Study results and limitations: Patients with malignant thyroid tumors reportedly had significantly higher TCR beta diversity than those with benign nodules, in blood and tumor.

Nobody among the patients had been given any treatment before thyroid surgery. In its sample, this clone was seen once. The antigen remains undetermined. One end of the junction is discordant with germline, which a read error may explain. Original processing methods: In papillary thyroid cancer, a distant-metastasis classifier was built using CDR3 differences across clinicopathological groups. TCRdb reprocessed the PCR reads via MiXCR. The V and J calls here are based on TCRdb, not the publication. The top ten hold over 3% of the sample, which has about 48,000 clones, approximately 20% seen once. Sequenced sample: blood. The TCR comes from a male donor with papillary thyroid cancer or a benign thyroid nodule (not recorded which). Some clones in this sample may be carry-over from other donors' samples.

In DNA, the CDR3 is TGCAGAGCTAGAGATGTGGCGGGGGGGCCTCAAGAGACCCTGTACTTC. As protein: CRARDVAGGPQETLYF. The chain joins TRBV20-1 to TRBJ2-5; 9 nucleotides align to TRBD2. Germline-derived CDR1 and CDR2 are DFQATT and SNEGSKA (reference sequence). The CDR3 runs 16 residues.